A selection of T cell receptor beta chains follows, all from one sample in a study of glioma-infiltrating T cells after dendritic cell vaccination. Clones were read by immunoSEQ multiplex PCR, and TCRdb kept only the in-frame ones, dropping some. The sample records about 96,000 clones, approximately 81% being singletons. Sequencing used blood, obtained before dendritic cell vaccination. The receptors derive from a human donor with glioblastoma. The CDR3 runs from the conserved cysteine through the conserved F or W. The order of the fields is D gene, clone size, V gene, J gene, CDR3 DNA, CDR3 protein. The D gene is left open where the match is weak. The size entry is marked missing in some rows and otherwise reads once, few, many or a size class.

d_call: -
clone_size: -
v_call: TRBV6-4
j_call: TRBJ2-3
cdr3_nt: TGTGCCAGCAGTGAAGGCAGGGTTGGAGATACGCAGTATTTT
cdr3_aa: CASSEGRVGDTQYF

d_call: -
clone_size: -
v_call: TRBV7-6
j_call: TRBJ1-6
cdr3_nt: TGTGCCAGCAGCTTATTCGATAGGAGCTCCTATAATTCACCCCTCCACTTT
cdr3_aa: CASSLFDRSSYNSPLHF

d_call: -
clone_size: -
v_call: TRBV5-6
j_call: TRBJ2-5
cdr3_nt: TGTGCCAGCAGACGGGGTCAGGTAATTCAAGAGACCCAGTACTTC
cdr3_aa: CASRRGQVIQETQYF

d_call: -
clone_size: -
v_call: TRBV30
j_call: TRBJ2-7
cdr3_nt: TGTGCCTGGAGTCGGCTGGGAGACGAGCAGTACTTC
cdr3_aa: CAWSRLGDEQYF

d_call: TRBD1
clone_size: -
v_call: TRBV23-1
j_call: TRBJ2-2
cdr3_nt: TGCGCCAGCAGTCACCGCAACTCGACAGGGGAGTACACCGGGGAGCTGTTTTTT
cdr3_aa: CASSHRNSTGEYTGELFF

d_call: -
clone_size: -
v_call: TRBV30
j_call: TRBJ1-1
cdr3_nt: TGTGCCTGGAGTTTAGGGGCGCCCCCTGAAGCTTTCTTT
cdr3_aa: CAWSLGAPPEAFF

d_call: TRBD1
clone_size: -
v_call: TRBV7-3
j_call: TRBJ1-1
cdr3_nt: TGTGCCAGCAGCCCCGGACAGGAGAACACTGAAGCTTTCTTT
cdr3_aa: CASSPGQENTEAFF

d_call: -
clone_size: few
v_call: TRBV5-8
j_call: TRBJ1-3
cdr3_nt: TGTGCCAGCAGCTTGCGCAGGGCCTCTGGAAACACCATATATTTT
cdr3_aa: CASSLRRASGNTIYF

d_call: -
clone_size: -
v_call: TRBV6-1
j_call: TRBJ2-3
cdr3_nt: TGTGCCAGCAGCCTCAGGGGAGCAGATACGCAGTATTTT
cdr3_aa: CASSLRGADTQYF

d_call: -
clone_size: -
v_call: TRBV5-1
j_call: TRBJ1-5
cdr3_nt: TGCGCCAGCAGCTTGGAGCCAGGGAGGCCGCCCCAGCATTTT
cdr3_aa: CASSLEPGRPPQHF

d_call: -
clone_size: -
v_call: TRBV10-3
j_call: TRBJ1-4
cdr3_nt: TGTGCCAGCAGTGGGGGGGAGCATAATGAAAAACTGTTTTTT
cdr3_aa: CASSGGEHNEKLFF

d_call: TRBD1
clone_size: -
v_call: TRBV10-1
j_call: TRBJ2-2
cdr3_nt: TGCGCCAGCAGTGGCGACAGGGGAGCCGGGGAGCTGTTTTTT
cdr3_aa: CASSGDRGAGELFF

d_call: TRBD1
clone_size: -
v_call: TRBV28
j_call: TRBJ2-5
cdr3_nt: TGTGCCAGCAGTTTGGGGACAGGAGGGCACCAGACCCAGTACTTC
cdr3_aa: CASSLGTGGHQTQYF

d_call: -
clone_size: -
v_call: TRBV5-1
j_call: TRBJ2-7
cdr3_nt: TGCGCCAGCAGCGTGGGCGTGGAGAATGAGCAGTACTTC
cdr3_aa: CASSVGVENEQYF

d_call: TRBD2
clone_size: -
v_call: TRBV10-3
j_call: TRBJ2-1
cdr3_nt: TGTGCCATCAGTGAGAACCCCGGGGCTAGCGGGATAAATGAGCAGTTCTTC
cdr3_aa: CAISENPGASGINEQFF

d_call: -
clone_size: once
v_call: TRBV5-6
j_call: TRBJ2-1
cdr3_nt: TGTGCCAGCAGCAAAACAGGCCCTGGGAGCGGGTCCTACAATGAGCAGTTCTTC
cdr3_aa: CASSKTGPGSGSYNEQFF

d_call: TRBD1
clone_size: -
v_call: TRBV6-5
j_call: TRBJ2-2
cdr3_nt: TGTGCCAGCAGTTACGGGACAGCCAACACCGGGGAGCTGTTTTTT
cdr3_aa: CASSYGTANTGELFF

d_call: -
clone_size: -
v_call: TRBV6-6
j_call: TRBJ1-1
cdr3_nt: TGTGCCAGTTCAATACTCGGGAACACTGAAGCTTTCTTT
cdr3_aa: CASSILGNTEAFF

d_call: -
clone_size: -
v_call: TRBV7-2
j_call: TRBJ1-2
cdr3_nt: TGTGCCAGCAGCTTAAACAGGGTCGGCTACACCTTC
cdr3_aa: CASSLNRVGYTF

d_call: TRBD2
clone_size: -
v_call: TRBV5-4
j_call: TRBJ2-7
cdr3_nt: TGTGCCAGCAGCCTAAGGAACGGGCTAGCGGTCGAGCAGTACTTC
cdr3_aa: CASSLRNGLAVEQYF

d_call: -
clone_size: many
v_call: TRBV5-5
j_call: TRBJ2-7
cdr3_nt: TGTGCCAGCAGTCCGCAGTTTAACGAGCAGTACTTC
cdr3_aa: CASSPQFNEQYF